This T cell receptor (beta chain) appears in the sequencing data of a study of cytomegalovirus exposure and HLA in healthy donors. Findings and limits, study-wide: Association of a missense DCLRE1C variant with TCR beta V- and J-gene trimming was reported in a later analysis. DRB1 had the most TCR associations and HLA-C the fewest, a later analysis found, with rates varying by HLA locus. Among immune exposure information, only CMV serostatus was available. From TCR beta sequences, most subjects' HLA-A and HLA-B alleles were reportedly predicted accurately.

This clone has just a few counts. Its antigen is currently unknown. Primers for the PCR totalled 60 Vbeta and 13 Jbeta. Here immunoSEQ multiplex PCR was the method, and the copy in TCRdb shows in-frame clones only, minus some. The table lists 200,000 or so clones, more than 80% of them singletons. CDR3 length: 18 residues. Germline V gene data show CDR1 as LGHNA and CDR2 as YSLEER. Trimming removed 0 bases from V and 0 bases from J, with 12 bases in between. The chain carries TRBV4-3 and TRBJ2-6; perhaps TRBD1 as D (5 bases). Sequencing was done on a sample of PBMCs. This TCR came from a woman aged 50 to 65 in good health and CMV-seropositive. The CDR3 coding sequence is TGCGCCAGCAGCCAAGATAGCCAGGGCCCCTCTGGGGCCAACGTCCTGACTTTC. Protein sequence: CASSQDSQGPSGANVLTF.